Listed below are T cell receptor beta chains from one sample, sequenced in a study of CD8 T cells in ankylosing spondylitis. TCRdb reanalysed the 5' RACE reads using MiXCR and keeps one entry per CDR3 protein. The sample lists 700,000 to 850,000 distinct CDR3 sequences; roughly 10% were seen once. Input material: blood, either unsorted or a sorted T cell fraction (not recorded which). The source of these receptors is a male donor with ankylosing spondylitis. CDR3s include the opening cysteine and the closing phenylalanine or tryptophan. Each record gives: D gene, J gene, clone size, V gene, CDR3 length, CDR3 DNA, CDR3 protein. The D gene is left open where the match is weak. Some rows mark clone size as missing; the rest say once, few, many or name a class of expanded clone.

D gene: NA
J gene: TRBJ2-1
clone size: many
V gene: TRBV12-3/TRBV12-4
CDR3 length: 12
CDR3 DNA: TGTGCCAGCAGTTTAGATGGAAATGAGCAGTTCTTC
CDR3 protein: CASSLDGNEQFF

D gene: NA
J gene: TRBJ2-2
clone size: NA
V gene: TRBV4-3
CDR3 length: 14
CDR3 DNA: TGCGCCAGCAGCCACCGACCGAACACCGGGGAGCTGTTTTTT
CDR3 protein: CASSHRPNTGELFF

D gene: NA
J gene: TRBJ2-7
clone size: few
V gene: TRBV20-1
CDR3 length: 12
CDR3 DNA: TGCAGTGCTAGAACTAGGCCTGGCGAGCAGTACTTC
CDR3 protein: CSARTRPGEQYF

D gene: TRBD2
J gene: TRBJ2-5
clone size: NA
V gene: TRBV29-1
CDR3 length: 14
CDR3 DNA: TGCAGCCTCCAGACTAGCGTGTACCAAGAGACCCAGTACTTC
CDR3 protein: CSLQTSVYQETQYF

D gene: NA
J gene: TRBJ1-1
clone size: many
V gene: TRBV15
CDR3 length: 13
CDR3 DNA: TGTGCCACCAGCAGAGATGAGGCAGAGGAAGCTTTCTTT
CDR3 protein: CATSRDEAEEAFF

D gene: NA
J gene: TRBJ2-5
clone size: few
V gene: TRBV20-1
CDR3 length: 11
CDR3 DNA: TGCAGTGCTTTGCGAGGAGAGACCCAGTACTTC
CDR3 protein: CSALRGETQYF

D gene: NA
J gene: TRBJ2-5
clone size: many
V gene: TRBV29-1
CDR3 length: 12
CDR3 DNA: TGCAGCGTCGCGCAGGGCCAAGAGACCCAGTACTTC
CDR3 protein: CSVAQGQETQYF

D gene: TRBD2
J gene: TRBJ2-5
clone size: NA
V gene: TRBV10-1
CDR3 length: 15
CDR3 DNA: TGCGCCAGCAGTGAGTTGACTAGCGGCAAAGAGACCCAGTACTTC
CDR3 protein: CASSELTSGKETQYF

D gene: NA
J gene: TRBJ2-5
clone size: few
V gene: TRBV3-1
CDR3 length: 15
CDR3 DNA: TGTGCCAGCAGCCAAGGAGGGTGGGGCCAAGAGACCCAGTACTTC
CDR3 protein: CASSQGGWGQETQYF

D gene: NA
J gene: TRBJ1-6
clone size: NA
V gene: TRBV7-2
CDR3 length: 14
CDR3 DNA: TGTGCCAGCAGCTTAGTAATATTGGATTCACCCCTCCACTTT
CDR3 protein: CASSLVILDSPLHF

D gene: TRBD1
J gene: TRBJ1-2
clone size: NA
V gene: TRBV7-2
CDR3 length: 15
CDR3 DNA: TGTGCCAGCAGCAAATACAGGGGAGGGGAATATGGCTACACCTTC
CDR3 protein: CASSKYRGGEYGYTF

D gene: NA
J gene: TRBJ2-1
clone size: few
V gene: TRBV7-9
CDR3 length: 13
CDR3 DNA: TGTGCCAGCAGCTTTGAGGGGTTCAATGAGCAGTTCTTC
CDR3 protein: CASSFEGFNEQFF

D gene: NA
J gene: TRBJ2-3
clone size: NA
V gene: TRBV24-1
CDR3 length: 16
CDR3 DNA: TGTGCCACCAGTGACGATCACGGAGGAGCCTCAGATACGCAGTATTTT
CDR3 protein: CATSDDHGGASDTQYF

D gene: NA
J gene: TRBJ1-4
clone size: NA
V gene: TRBV5-1
CDR3 length: 14
CDR3 DNA: TGCGCCAGCAGCCTCGACAGCACTTACGAAAAACTGTTTTTT
CDR3 protein: CASSLDSTYEKLFF

D gene: TRBD1
J gene: TRBJ1-2
clone size: NA
V gene: TRBV6-5
CDR3 length: 13
CDR3 DNA: TGTGCCAGCAGTTACGCCCAGGGGGCGGGCTACACCTTC
CDR3 protein: CASSYAQGAGYTF

D gene: TRBD1
J gene: TRBJ2-4
clone size: few
V gene: TRBV15
CDR3 length: 17
CDR3 DNA: TGTGCCACCAGCAATAAGGGGGCAACGCTAGCCAAAAACATTCAGTACTTC
CDR3 protein: CATSNKGATLAKNIQYF

D gene: TRBD1
J gene: TRBJ1-5
clone size: NA
V gene: TRBV7-2
CDR3 length: 15
CDR3 DNA: TGTGCCAGCAGCGCCCGGACAGGGGATGAGCAGCCCCAGCATTTT
CDR3 protein: CASSARTGDEQPQHF

D gene: TRBD2
J gene: TRBJ2-2
clone size: many
V gene: TRBV20-1
CDR3 length: 14
CDR3 DNA: TGCAGTGCGGTTAGCGGGGGGGCAACCGGGGAGCTGTTTTTT
CDR3 protein: CSAVSGGATGELFF

D gene: TRBD1
J gene: TRBJ1-2
clone size: NA
V gene: TRBV29-1
CDR3 length: 15
CDR3 DNA: TGCAGCGTTGGGAGAACAGGGGGTGGAAACTATGGCTACACCTTC
CDR3 protein: CSVGRTGGGNYGYTF

D gene: TRBD1
J gene: TRBJ1-5
clone size: NA
V gene: TRBV27
CDR3 length: 18
CDR3 DNA: TGTGCCAGCAGTTATTGCGGGACAGAGGTACCGCTAGGCCAGCCCCAGCATTTT
CDR3 protein: CASSYCGTEVPLGQPQHF

D gene: TRBD1
J gene: TRBJ1-1
clone size: few
V gene: TRBV12-3/TRBV12-4
CDR3 length: 15
CDR3 DNA: TGTGCCAGCAGTCGGTCGGACAGGGTGAACACTGAAGCTTTCTTT
CDR3 protein: CASSRSDRVNTEAFF

D gene: TRBD2
J gene: TRBJ2-5
clone size: NA
V gene: TRBV6-1
CDR3 length: 16
CDR3 DNA: TGTGCCAGCAGTCCCCCTAGCGGGAGGGGCTCAGAGACCCAGTACTTC
CDR3 protein: CASSPPSGRGSETQYF